This paragraph covers one T cell receptor (beta chain) sequence. No cognate antigen has been identified for it. No qualities accompany the bases; no much larger clone lies one base away. This sample stems from a study of shared clonotypes between healthy human individuals (dated by TCRdb to 2020 to 2021). As for the study more broadly: The cohort included three men and a couple of women between 18 and 49 years of age. For each donor, CD4 naive and CD4 memory were each given three plates, CD8 naive was given two plates, and CD8 memory was given one plate. Blood TCR repertoires of about five healthy adults were deeply sequenced to estimate repertoire size and the extent of clonotype sharing between individuals. Leukapheresis yielded between about 0.85 and 9.5 billion PBMCs per donor. To increase sequencing depth and limit assay-specific biases, TCR repertoire library preparation and sequencing were carried out by different laboratories using diverse techniques. Results and caveats for the whole study, not just this receptor: Rarefaction of sorted-subset datasets indicated incomplete sequencing despite the large sequencing depth. Estimated clonotype richness was generally larger for naive than for memory subsets. The genetic and exposure-history diversity represented was limited by the small number of donors. About 5% of naive CD4, 3.5% of naive CD8, approximately 2% of memory CD4, and more than 0.35% of memory CD8 clonotypes were shared across several donors. Pairwise subsampling indicated that sequencing depth was expected to affect the degree of clonotype sharing among donors. Sampling was restricted to blood, and TCR repertoires in tissue are likely to differ from TCR repertoires in blood. Higher generation probabilities were observed for clonotypes shared by all four sorted-subset donors than for non-shared clonotypes.

CDR3 length: 15 amino acids, cysteine to phenylalanine. This entry keeps only the CDR3 DNA: 45 bases, framed from base 1. Per the germline V gene, SGDLS is the CDR1 and YYNGEE is the CDR2. Trimming removed 0 bases from V and 4 bases from J; the gene matches leave 1 base unexplained. Using the deep immunoSEQ assay, multiplex PCR amplified TCR CDR3 regions from genomic DNA. Extracted genomic DNA from each cell subset was spread evenly across all wells of several immunoSEQ 96-well plates, with each plate serving as a replicate. For sorted subsets, each replicate PCR was loaded with 200 ng genomic DNA, equivalent to 25,000 to 35,000 T cell genomes. Purified libraries were quantified with a Qubit 3.0 fluorometer, sized on a Bioanalyzer 2100, and re-quantified with the KAPA Library Quantification kit. Every immunoSEQ 96-well plate was sequenced on a separate single-read 150-cycle Illumina NextSeq 550 flow cell. Per the source publication's procedure: The immunoSEQ output contained only junctional sequences without quality scores, so filtering could not match that applied to full-length reads. To assign V/J genes and CDR3, sequences were annotated against IMGT germline references using PyIR, a Python wrapper for IgBLAST v1.9. Reads with weak V/J assignments (E-value above 1e-6), missing CDR3, stop codons, out-of-frame junctions, or ambiguous translated residues were removed. V3J clonotypes were defined as sequences sharing an identical inferred V gene, J gene, and CDR3 amino acid sequence. To compute the percentage overlap between repertoires, the number of shared unique clonotypes was divided by the size of the smaller repertoire. Three approaches were used to assess repertoire richness: RTK rarefaction, the Chao1 estimator, and Recon v2.1 estimates of unobserved clonotypes. Generation probabilities for all TCRbeta clonotypes obtained by the gDNA method from several donors were computed using OLGA. The table comes from immuneACCESS by way of TCRdb, which keeps in-frame sequences with V and J called. Part of the clones is missing from these tables; in studies checked, under half for an unresolved V gene and the rest for unknown reasons. Clonal size and the V and J genes are those of that table, whereas D and trimming came from the DNA. The sample data list 560,000 or so clones, and roughly 95% of these were observed just once. Clones ranked in the top ten supply more than 0.085% of the sample.

CD8 naive samples consisted of CD45RO-negative cells that were positively selected for CCR7, yielding a CD45RA+CCR7+ population without TemRA cells. The donors were healthy, HIV-negative adults with no recently reported acute infections or vaccinations. All donors were Caucasian adults living in Nashville, Tennessee, USA. After blood collection by leukapheresis, PBMCs were isolated using Ficoll-Histopaque density gradient centrifugation and then cryopreserved in the vapor phase of liquid nitrogen. Analytical flow cytometry was used to check the purity and quantity of every magnetically sorted T cell population. Each sorted fraction had its genomic DNA isolated and then quantified by UV absorbance on a Nanodrop 2000c.

This TCR came from a woman aged 30 to 39 in good health. The sequenced material came from naive CD8+ T cells sorted from blood. The cell subset or site label of this sample denotes: CD45RA+CCR7+. This receptor chain uses TRBV9 and TRBJ2-1, with 10 junctional bases fitting TRBD1. This receptor carries the CDR3 CASSVVGQGYNEQFF. The bases are TGTGCCAGCAGCGTAGTGGGACAGGGGTACAATGAGCAGTTCTTC.